The clone carrying this TCR beta chain was seen only once. What it recognizes is unknown. The data were produced by immunoSEQ multiplex PCR, yet TCRdb's version contains in-frame clones alone and is incomplete. Of about 5,200 clones detected, around 90% appear once; the ten largest clones hold approximately 1.5%. This sample is drawn from a study of follicular helper T cells after annual influenza vaccination. Study-level findings and limits: Recurrent ICOS+CD38+ cTfh clonotypes included tetramer and AIM influenza-specific ones. Day 7 ICOS+CD38+ clones later appeared mostly in ICOS-CD38- cTfh.

The time point was: 2013-2014 season, 7 days after vaccination. Excluded were substance abuse, HIV/AIDS, active cancer, immunomodulatory drugs and active illness. Sorted cTfh were non-naive CD4+CXCR5+PD-1+, either ICOS+CD38+ or ICOS-CD38-. Germline V gene data show CDR1 as SGHDN and CDR2 as FVKESK. This CDR3 is built from 14 residues. The V gene lost 4 bases and the J gene lost 7 bases, with 17 bases spanning the gap. The chain uses TRBV14 and TRBJ2-7; D may be TRBD2 (5 bases). The sequence was collected from an adult who received the influenza vaccine. The sample was CXCR5+ CD38- circulating T follicular helper cells from blood, taken 7 days after influenza vaccination. As for subset: circulating Tfh, non-naive CD4+CXCR5+PD-1+ (ICOS+CD38+ or ICOS-CD38-). CDR3 sequence: CASSPRASGEEQYF. The CDR3 region has the DNA TGTGCCAGCAGCCCCCGAGCTTCCGGGGAAGAGCAGTACTTC.